A selection of T cell receptor beta chains follows, all from one sample in a study of blood T cell repertoires in COVID-19. Profiling relied on immunoSEQ multiplex PCR, and the TCRdb table lists in-frame clones only, not all of them. The sample includes a few hundred thousand clones, around 83% seen only once; the top ten take around 1.2%. The specimen was peripheral blood. The receptors were sampled from a woman aged 50 to 60 with acute or convalescent COVID-19. CDR3s include the opening cysteine and the closing phenylalanine or tryptophan. A D gene is named only where the DNA matches it firmly. Part of the rows lack a size; the others show once, few, many or a class for expanded clones.

clone_size j_call v_call d_call cdr3_aa cdr3_nt
NA TRBJ2-7 TRBV7-3 TRBD2 CASSQGTSGSEQYF TGTGCCAGCAGCCAAGGGACTAGCGGGAGCGAGCAGTACTTC
NA TRBJ2-1 TRBV3-1/TRBV3-2 NA CASSPLSVNEQFF TGTGCCAGCAGCCCCCTGTCGGTCAATGAGCAGTTCTTC
NA TRBJ2-2 TRBV6-6 TRBD1 CAIKGTGGRELFF TGTGCCATCAAAGGGACAGGGGGCCGGGAGCTGTTTTTT
NA TRBJ2-7 TRBV7-2 TRBD2 CASSLGLAVYEQYF TGTGCCAGCAGCTTAGGACTAGCGGTCTACGAGCAGTACTTC
many TRBJ1-3 TRBV6-6 NA CASHYRKLGSGNTIYF TGTGCCAGCCACTACCGGAAACTCGGTTCTGGAAACACCATATATTTT
NA TRBJ1-1 TRBV6-5 NA CASSYGGGDGTEAFF TGTGCCAGCAGTTACGGCGGGGGGGACGGCACTGAAGCTTTCTTT
NA TRBJ1-5 TRBV4-3 NA CASSQEAGYGNQPQHF TGCGCCAGCAGCCAAGAAGCAGGATATGGCAATCAGCCCCAGCATTTT
NA TRBJ1-4 TRBV18 TRBD1 CASRGTATNEKLFF TGTGCCAGCCGTGGGACAGCAACTAATGAAAAACTGTTTTTT
NA TRBJ2-7 TRBV5-1 TRBD1 CASSLGDSSYEQYF TGCGCCAGCAGCTTGGGGGACAGCTCCTACGAGCAGTACTTC
NA TRBJ2-7 TRBV7-8 NA CASSLLAAGEQYF TGTGCCAGCAGCTTACTAGCTGCTGGCGAGCAGTACTTC
NA TRBJ2-1 TRBV9 NA CASSVSSSYSYNEQFF TGTGCCAGCAGCGTATCAAGCTCGTATTCCTACAATGAGCAGTTCTTC
NA TRBJ1-3 TRBV4-3 NA CASRDIGNTIYF TGCGCCAGCAGGGACATCGGAAACACCATATATTTT
few TRBJ2-2 TRBV7-9 NA CASSLSTANTGELFF TGTGCCAGCAGCTTGAGTACAGCGAACACCGGGGAGCTGTTTTTT
NA TRBJ1-2 TRBV30 NA CAWSVEEGRGGYTF TGTGCCTGGAGTGTAGAAGAGGGGAGGGGTGGCTACACCTTC
NA TRBJ1-1 TRBV19 NA CASSNHRQVNTEAFF TGTGCCAGTAGTAATCATCGACAGGTCAACACTGAAGCTTTCTTT
NA TRBJ1-2 TRBV7-2 NA CASSVVGGNYGYTF TGTGCCAGCAGCGTCGTGGGAGGGAACTATGGCTACACCTTC
NA TRBJ2-1 TRBV6-5 NA CASRSHNEQFF TGTGCCAGCCGGTCCCACAATGAGCAGTTCTTC
NA TRBJ2-7 TRBV18 TRBD2 CASSPGSGKTYEQYF TGTGCCAGCTCACCAGGGAGCGGGAAGACATACGAGCAGTACTTC
NA TRBJ2-3 TRBV5-1 TRBD2 CASSLAVSGGAGDTQYF TGCGCCAGCAGCTTGGCGGTTAGCGGGGGGGCCGGAGATACGCAGTATTTT
NA TRBJ2-3 TRBV7-2 NA CASSLETSSTDTQYF TGTGCCAGCAGCTTAGAGACTTCTAGCACAGATACGCAGTATTTT
once TRBJ1-1 TRBV18 NA CASSRPGREGVF TGTGCCAGCTCCCGCCCGGGCAGGGAGGGGGTCTTT
NA TRBJ2-5 TRBV11-2 NA CASSLWRAAGETQYF TGTGCCAGCAGCTTATGGAGGGCTGCGGGGGAGACCCAGTACTTC
NA TRBJ1-6 TRBV19 NA CASSSPDKPPLHF TGTGCCAGTAGTTCCCCGGACAAGCCACCCCTCCACTTT
NA TRBJ2-2 TRBV20-1 TRBD1 CSASPYQQGAAGELFF TGCAGTGCTAGTCCCTACCAACAGGGGGCCGCCGGGGAGCTGTTTTTT
NA TRBJ1-4 TRBV9 NA CASSRDATTGGKLFF TGTGCCAGCAGCCGGGACGCTACAACCGGGGGGAAACTGTTTTTT
few TRBJ1-5 TRBV19 NA CASSIDSSWRPQHF TGTGCCAGTAGTATAGATTCCTCTTGGAGGCCCCAGCATTTT
NA TRBJ1-1 TRBV5-4 NA CASRPGQLNTEAFF TGTGCCAGCAGACCCGGACAGCTGAACACTGAAGCTTTCTTT
NA TRBJ1-1 TRBV18 NA CASSPDRTEAFF TGTGCCAGCTCACCGGACAGAACTGAAGCTTTCTTT
NA TRBJ2-1 TRBV25-1 NA CASSELTGVNEQFF TGTGCCAGCAGTGAACTCACGGGAGTCAATGAGCAGTTCTTC
few TRBJ2-1 TRBV4-2 TRBD2 CASSPRGTSINEQFF TGTGCCAGCAGCCCCCGCGGGACTAGTATCAATGAGCAGTTCTTC
NA TRBJ1-1 TRBV5-1 TRBD1 CASSLQTGSRTEAFF TGCGCCAGCAGCTTGCAGACAGGGTCGAGGACTGAAGCTTTCTTT
NA TRBJ1-3 TRBV6-5 TRBD1 CASGGTASGNTIYF TGTGCCAGCGGGGGGACAGCCTCTGGAAACACCATATATTTT
NA TRBJ2-7 TRBV24-1 TRBD1 CATSGTGMIHEQYF TGTGCCACCAGTGGGACAGGGATGATCCACGAGCAGTACTTC
NA TRBJ2-3 TRBV10-1 NA CASSHSPGREATDTQYF TGCGCCAGCAGTCACTCGCCCGGGAGAGAGGCCACAGATACGCAGTATTTT
once TRBJ2-3 TRBV27 NA CASSLLYGVAPDTQYF TGTGCCAGCAGTTTATTGTATGGTGTGGCACCAGATACGCAGTATTTT
NA TRBJ1-2 TRBV30 TRBD1 CAWNRDRGKSGYTF TGTGCCTGGAACCGGGACAGGGGGAAAAGTGGCTACACCTTC
once TRBJ1-1 TRBV5-1 TRBD1 CASSSSGTANTEAFF TGCGCCAGCAGCTCTTCCGGGACAGCGAACACTGAAGCTTTCTTT
NA TRBJ2-1 TRBV2 NA CASRGTGIEQFF TGTGCCAGCAGGGGGACTGGTATTGAGCAGTTCTTC
NA TRBJ1-2 TRBV14 NA CASSQDGRGIGLF TGTGCCAGCAGCCAAGATGGCCGGGGGATCGGCCTCTTC
NA TRBJ1-1 TRBV10-3 NA CATWGGTEAFF TGTGCCACCTGGGGGGGCACTGAAGCTTTCTTT
few TRBJ2-7 TRBV7-9 TRBD2 CASSDRTSGRGEQYF TGTGCCAGCAGCGACCGGACTAGCGGGAGAGGCGAGCAGTACTTC
NA TRBJ2-1 TRBV5-4 TRBD1 CASSSRQGVGEQFF TGTGCCAGCAGCTCTCGGCAGGGGGTAGGGGAGCAGTTCTTC
NA TRBJ2-6 TRBV15 NA CATSRGQYQSGANVLTF TGTGCCACCAGCAGAGGACAGTATCAGTCTGGGGCCAACGTCCTGACTTTC
NA TRBJ2-1 TRBV5-4 NA CASSNTGNEQFF TGTGCCAGCAGCAACACGGGAAATGAGCAGTTCTTC
once TRBJ1-5 TRBV7-9 NA CASSLWGRAQHF TGTGCCAGCAGCCTTTGGGGCAGGGCCCAGCATTTT